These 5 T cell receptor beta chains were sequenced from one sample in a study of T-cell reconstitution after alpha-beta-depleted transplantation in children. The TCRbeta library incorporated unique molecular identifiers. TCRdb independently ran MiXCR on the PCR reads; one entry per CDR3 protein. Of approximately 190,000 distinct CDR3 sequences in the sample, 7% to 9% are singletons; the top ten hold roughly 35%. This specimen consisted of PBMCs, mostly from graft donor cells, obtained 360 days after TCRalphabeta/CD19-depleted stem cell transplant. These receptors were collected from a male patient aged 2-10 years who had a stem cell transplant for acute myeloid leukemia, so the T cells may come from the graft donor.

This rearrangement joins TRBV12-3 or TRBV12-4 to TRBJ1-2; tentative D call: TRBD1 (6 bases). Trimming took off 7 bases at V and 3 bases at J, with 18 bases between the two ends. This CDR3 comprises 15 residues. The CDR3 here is CASTLGGRAYYGYTF. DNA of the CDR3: TGTGCCAGCACCCTAGGGGGGCGAGCCTACTATGGCTACACCTTC.

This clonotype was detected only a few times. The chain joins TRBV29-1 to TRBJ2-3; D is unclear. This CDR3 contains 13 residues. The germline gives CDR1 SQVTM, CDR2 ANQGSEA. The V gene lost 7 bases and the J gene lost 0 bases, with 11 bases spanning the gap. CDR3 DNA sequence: TGCAGCGCTTCACCTGCTAGCACAGATACGCAGTATTTT. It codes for CSASPASTDTQYF.

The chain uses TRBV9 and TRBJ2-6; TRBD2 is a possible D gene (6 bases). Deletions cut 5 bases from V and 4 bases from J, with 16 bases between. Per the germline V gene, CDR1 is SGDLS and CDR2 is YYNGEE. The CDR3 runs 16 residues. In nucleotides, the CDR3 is TGTGCCAGCAGTTTAATGGGTGCGGGAGGGGCCAACGTCCTGACTTTC. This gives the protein CASSLMGAGGANVLTF. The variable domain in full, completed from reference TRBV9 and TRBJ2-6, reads DSGVTQTPKHLITATGQRVTLRCSPRSGDLSVYWYQQSLDQGLQFLIQYYNGEERAKGNILERFSAQQFPDLHSELNLSSLELGDSALYFCASSLMGAGGANVLTFGAGSRLTVL.

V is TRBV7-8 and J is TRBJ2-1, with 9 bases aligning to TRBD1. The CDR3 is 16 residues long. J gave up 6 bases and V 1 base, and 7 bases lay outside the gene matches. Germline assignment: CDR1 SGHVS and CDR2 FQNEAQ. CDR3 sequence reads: CASSLGWWDRVNEQFF. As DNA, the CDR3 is TGTGCCAGCAGCTTAGGCTGGTGGGACAGGGTCAATGAGCAGTTCTTC. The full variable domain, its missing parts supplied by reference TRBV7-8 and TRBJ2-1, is GAGVSQSPRYKVAKRGQDVALRCDPISGHVSLFWYQQALGQGPEFLTYFQNEAQLDKSGLPSDRFFAERPEGSVSTLKIQRTQQEDSAVYLCASSLGWWDRVNEQFFGPGTRLTVL.

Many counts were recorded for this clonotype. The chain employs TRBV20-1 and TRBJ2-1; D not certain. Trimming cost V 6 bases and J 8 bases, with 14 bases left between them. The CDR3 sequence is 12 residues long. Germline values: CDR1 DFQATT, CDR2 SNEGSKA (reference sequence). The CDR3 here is CSASRQFDEQFF. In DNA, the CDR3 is TGCAGTGCCTCCCGGCAGTTCGATGAGCAGTTCTTC.